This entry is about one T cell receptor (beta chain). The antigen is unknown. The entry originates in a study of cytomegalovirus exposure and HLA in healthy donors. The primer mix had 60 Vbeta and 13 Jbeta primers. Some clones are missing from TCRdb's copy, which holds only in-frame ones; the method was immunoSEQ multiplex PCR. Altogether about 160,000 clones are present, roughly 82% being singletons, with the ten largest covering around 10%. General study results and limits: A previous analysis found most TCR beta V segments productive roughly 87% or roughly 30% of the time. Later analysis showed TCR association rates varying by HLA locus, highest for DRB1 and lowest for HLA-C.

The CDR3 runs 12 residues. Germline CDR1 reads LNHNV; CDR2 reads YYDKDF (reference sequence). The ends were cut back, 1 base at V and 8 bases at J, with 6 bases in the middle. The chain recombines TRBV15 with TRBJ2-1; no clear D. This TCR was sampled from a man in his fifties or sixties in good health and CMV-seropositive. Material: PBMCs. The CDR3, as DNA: TGTGCCACCAGCAGAGTTAGATATGAGCAGTTCTTC. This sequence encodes CATSRVRYEQFF.